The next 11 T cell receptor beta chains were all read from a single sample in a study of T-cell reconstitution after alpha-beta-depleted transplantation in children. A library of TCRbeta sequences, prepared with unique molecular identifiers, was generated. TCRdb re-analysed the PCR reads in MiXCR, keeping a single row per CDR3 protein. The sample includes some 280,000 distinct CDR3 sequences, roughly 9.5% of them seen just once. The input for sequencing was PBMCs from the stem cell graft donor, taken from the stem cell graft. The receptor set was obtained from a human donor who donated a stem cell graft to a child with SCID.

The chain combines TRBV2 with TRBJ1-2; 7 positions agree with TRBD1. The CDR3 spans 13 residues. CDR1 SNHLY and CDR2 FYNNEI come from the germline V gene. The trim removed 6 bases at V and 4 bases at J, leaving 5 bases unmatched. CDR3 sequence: CASRAGGTYGYTF. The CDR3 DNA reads TGTGCCAGCAGAGCAGGGGGGACCTATGGCTACACCTTC.

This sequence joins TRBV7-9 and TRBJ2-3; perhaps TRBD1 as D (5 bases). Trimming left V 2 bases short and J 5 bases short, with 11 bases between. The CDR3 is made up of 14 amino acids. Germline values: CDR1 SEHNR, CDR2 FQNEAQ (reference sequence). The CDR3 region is CASSLTSRGDTQYF. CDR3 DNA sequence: TGTGCCAGCAGCTTAACTTCAAGGGGAGATACGCAGTATTTT.

This CDR3 is CASSEDHVGSSSTDTQYF. The CDR3 DNA follows: TGTGCCAGCAGTGAAGATCATGTGGGGAGTTCTAGCACAGATACGCAGTATTTT. The chain carries TRBV6-1 and TRBJ2-3, with a tentative D call TRBD2 (5 bases). The V gene lost 1 base and the J gene lost 0 bases, with 17 bases spanning the gap. The length of the CDR3 is 18 residues. Germline CDR1 MNHNS, CDR2 SASEGT.

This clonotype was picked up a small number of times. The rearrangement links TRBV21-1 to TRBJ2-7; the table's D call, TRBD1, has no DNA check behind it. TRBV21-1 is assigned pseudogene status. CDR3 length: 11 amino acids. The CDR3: CASRDNYEQYF. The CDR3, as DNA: TGTGCCAGCAGGGACAACTACGAGCAGTACTTC.

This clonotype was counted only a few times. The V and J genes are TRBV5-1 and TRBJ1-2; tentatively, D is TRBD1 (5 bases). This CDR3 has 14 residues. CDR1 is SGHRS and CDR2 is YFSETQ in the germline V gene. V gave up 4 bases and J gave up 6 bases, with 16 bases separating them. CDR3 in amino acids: CASSPHRQLDGYTF. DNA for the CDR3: TGCGCCAGCAGCCCTCATAGACAGTTGGATGGCTACACCTTC.

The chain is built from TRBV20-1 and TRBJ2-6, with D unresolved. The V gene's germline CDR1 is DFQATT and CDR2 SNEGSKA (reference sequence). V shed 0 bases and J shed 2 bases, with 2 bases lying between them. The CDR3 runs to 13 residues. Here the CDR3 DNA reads TGCAGTGCTAGAGAGGCTGGGGCCAACGTCCTGACTTTC. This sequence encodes CSAREAGANVLTF.

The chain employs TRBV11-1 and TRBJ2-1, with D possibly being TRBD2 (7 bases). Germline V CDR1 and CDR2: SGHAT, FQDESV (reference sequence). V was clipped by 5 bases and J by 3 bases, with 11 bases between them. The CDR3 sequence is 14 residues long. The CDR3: CASSVRGGYNEQFF. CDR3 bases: TGTGCCAGCAGCGTGAGGGGGGGCTACAATGAGCAGTTCTTC.

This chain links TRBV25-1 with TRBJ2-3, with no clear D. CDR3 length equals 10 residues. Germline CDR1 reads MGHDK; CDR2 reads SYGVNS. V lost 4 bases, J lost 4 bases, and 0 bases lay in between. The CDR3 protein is CASSADTQYF. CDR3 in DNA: TGTGCCAGCAGTGCAGATACGCAGTATTTT.

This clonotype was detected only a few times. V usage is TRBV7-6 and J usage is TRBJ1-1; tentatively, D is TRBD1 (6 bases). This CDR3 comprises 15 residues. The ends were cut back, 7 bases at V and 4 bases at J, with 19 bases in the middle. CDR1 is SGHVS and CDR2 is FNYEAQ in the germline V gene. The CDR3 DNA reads TGTGCCAGCACCCTTGGACGGGGGGGCGGCACTGAAGCTTTCTTT. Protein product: CASTLGRGGGTEAFF.

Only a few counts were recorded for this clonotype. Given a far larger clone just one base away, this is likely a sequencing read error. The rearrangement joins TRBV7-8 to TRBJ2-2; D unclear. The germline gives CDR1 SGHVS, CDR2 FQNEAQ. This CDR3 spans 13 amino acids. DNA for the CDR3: TGTGCCAGCAGCTTAGGGAACATCGGGGAGCTGTTTTTT. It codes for CASSLGNIGELFF. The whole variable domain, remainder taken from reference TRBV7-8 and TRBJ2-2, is GAGVSQSPRYKVAKRGQDVALRCDPISGHVSLFWYQQALGQGPEFLTYFQNEAQLDKSGLPSDRFFAERPEGSVSTLKIQRTQQEDSAVYLCASSLGNIGELFFGEGSRLTVL.

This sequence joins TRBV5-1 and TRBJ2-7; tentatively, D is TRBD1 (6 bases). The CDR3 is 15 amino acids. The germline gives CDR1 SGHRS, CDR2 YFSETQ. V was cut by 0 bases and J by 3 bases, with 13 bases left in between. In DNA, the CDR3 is TGCGCCAGCAGCTTGGGGGGGACATCCCGCTACGAGCAGTACTTC. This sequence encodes CASSLGGTSRYEQYF.